Listed here are 7 T cell receptor beta chains from one sample, sequenced in a study of T cells in Graves' hyperthyroidism and ophthalmopathy. There were TCR beta CDR3 regions amplified from RNA transcripts. An initial round of RT-PCR targeting the TCR CDR3 relied on the HTBI primer set. One entry per CDR3 protein, called by TCRdb with MiXCR from the multiplex PCR reads. The table has over 450,000 distinct CDR3 sequences, roughly a sixth seen once. Input material: blood. These receptors came from a woman aged 18-29 years with Graves' ophthalmopathy.

The sample holds many counts of this clonotype. V usage is TRBV7-3 and J usage is TRBJ2-3; 15 bases line up with TRBD2. Germline CDR1 SGHTA, CDR2 FQGTGA. Trimming cost V 5 bases and J 4 bases; bases outside gene matches: 4. There are 16 residues in the CDR3. The CDR3 is CASSHGTSGGPDTQYF. The CDR3 bases are TGTGCCAGCAGCCATGGGACTAGCGGGGGGCCAGATACGCAGTATTTT.

This clonotype was seen many times. This sequence joins TRBV7-2 and TRBJ2-1; 8 positions agree with TRBD2. CDR1 and CDR2 from the germline V gene are SGHTA and FQGNSA. The J segment lost 2 bases and the V segment lost 5 bases, leaving 2 bases of the junction unmatched. The CDR3 contains 14 residues. The CDR3 region has the DNA TGTGCCAGCAGCCAAGCGGGAGCCTACAATGAGCAGTTCTTC. Translated: CASSQAGAYNEQFF.

In its sample, this clonotype was seen a few times. The genes are TRBV6-1 and TRBJ1-2; no definite D call. The CDR3 sequence is 11 residues long. Germline CDR1 reads MNHNS; CDR2 reads SASEGT. The V end lost 6 bases, the J end lost 7 bases, and 9 bases lay between the germline ends. The CDR3 DNA reads TGTGCCAGCAGGGACCCCGGTGGCTACACCTTC. Amino acids: CASRDPGGYTF.

This clonotype was counted between two and nine times. The J gene is TRBJ2-3, the V gene TRBV24-1; D possibly matches TRBD1 or TRBD2 (5 bases each). The germline V and J ends were trimmed by 8 bases and 0 bases, with 11 bases remaining between them. CDR3 length: 14 amino acids. Germline V gene lookup returns CDR1 KGHDR and CDR2 SFDVKD. CDR3 nucleotide sequence: TGTGCCACCAACGAGGGGATAAGCACAGATACGCAGTATTTT. Its translation: CATNEGISTDTQYF.

This clonotype showed up many times. V is TRBV18 and J is TRBJ2-3; D is perhaps TRBD2 (6 bases). The CDR3 has 17 amino acids. The germline V gene encodes CDR1 KGHSH and CDR2 LQKENI. V was cut by 3 bases and J by 2 bases, with 18 bases left in between. In nucleotides, the CDR3 is TGTGCCAGCTCACCCGATCACGGGGGAATATACACAGATACGCAGTATTTT. It translates to CASSPDHGGIYTDTQYF.

This clonotype was found many times. The chain links TRBV20-1 to TRBJ2-3; 12 bases match TRBD2. This CDR3 region has 14 residues. The trim removed 5 bases at V and 3 bases at J, leaving 3 bases unmatched. CDR1 and CDR2 (germline): DFQATT, SNEGSKA (reference sequence). For the CDR3, the DNA is TGCAGTGCTCCTAGCGGGGGGGGAACAGATACGCAGTATTTT. Translating it yields CSAPSGGGTDTQYF.

The sample holds many counts of this clonotype. This chain connects TRBV20-1 to TRBJ1-2, with 10 positions matching TRBD1. V shed 5 bases, J shed 4 bases, and the junction held 7 bases outside the gene matches. CDR1 DFQATT and CDR2 SNEGSKA come from the germline V gene (reference sequence). CDR3 length equals 14 residues. For the CDR3, the DNA is TGCAGTGCTGCCTCAGGACAGGGGGGCTATGGCTACACCTTC. This translates into CSAASGQGGYGYTF.